The 14 T cell receptor beta chains presented below share a single source sample, sequenced in a study of T cell responses to AZD1222 COVID-19 vaccine. Sequencing was performed with immunoSEQ multiplex PCR; in TCRdb, only in-frame clones are kept and a portion is missing. The repertoire holds 110,000 or so clones, about 90% seen once, with roughly 7% in the top ten. The material was peripheral blood, obtained on day 0 of AZD1222 vaccination. All receptors come from an adult in good health.

The chain is built from TRBV27 and TRBJ2-5; 8 bases are a match to TRBD1. Looked up from germline, CDR1 is MNHEY and CDR2 is SMNVEV (reference sequence). This CDR3 comprises 12 residues. The V gene end was trimmed by 10 bases and the J gene end by 4 bases; junction bases not matched to a gene: 5. CDR3 amino acids: CATRQGRETQYF. The CDR3 DNA reads TGTGCCACGAGACAGGGGAGAGAGACCCAGTACTTC.

The chain links TRBV9 to TRBJ1-1; no reliable D call. CDR3 length equals 11 residues. V lost 7 bases and J 2 bases, leaving 6 bases between the germline ends. Germline V gene data show CDR1 as SGDLS and CDR2 as YYNGEE. The CDR3 spells CASGSNTEAFF. In DNA, the CDR3 is TGTGCCAGCGGCTCAAACACTGAAGCTTTCTTT.

V and J are TRBV6-5 and TRBJ1-1, with no clear D. This CDR3 spans 13 amino acids. CDR1 and CDR2 (germline): MNHEY, SVGAGI. The V end lost 5 bases, the J end lost 5 bases, and 12 bases lay between the germline ends. The CDR3 protein is CASSPSTSTEAFF. As DNA, the CDR3 is TGTGCCAGCAGTCCCTCTACATCGACTGAAGCTTTCTTT.

This chain connects TRBV5-5 to TRBJ2-2; 7 bases are a match to TRBD1. The V and J ends lost 4 bases and 7 bases, in that order; junction bases with no gene match: 13. Germline CDR1 is SGHKS and CDR2 is YYEKEE (reference sequence). The CDR3 spans 16 residues. CDR3 in amino acids: CASSLRQGPFGGELFF. CDR3 DNA: TGTGCCAGCAGCCTGCGACAGGGCCCGTTTGGCGGGGAGCTGTTTTTT.

The CDR3 loop reads CASSPGQGSTGGYTF. The CDR3 DNA follows: TGCGCCAGCAGCCCGGGACAGGGGAGTACTGGTGGCTACACCTTC. The chain combines TRBV5-1 with TRBJ1-2, with TRBD1 matching 10 bases. The CDR3 has 15 amino acids. With 4 bases clipped from V and 7 bases from J, the junction kept 10 bases outside the gene matches. From germline, CDR1 is SGHRS and CDR2 YFSETQ.

This chain joins TRBV2 and TRBJ2-5; possibly TRBD1 for D (6 bases). The V gene lost 4 bases and the J gene lost 5 bases, with 14 bases spanning the gap. Germline V CDR1 and CDR2: SNHLY, FYNNEI. This CDR3 is built from 14 residues. CDR3 protein: CASSGLQGEETQYF. Here the CDR3 DNA reads TGTGCCAGCAGTGGATTACAGGGTGAGGAGACCCAGTACTTC.

V and J are TRBV6-2 or TRBV6-3 and TRBJ2-6; 9 bases agree with TRBD1. Losses at the gene ends were 4 bases for V and 3 bases for J; bases not matched to a gene: 10. The CDR3 length is 18 residues. The V gene's germline CDR1 is MNHEY and CDR2 SVGEGT. The CDR3 is CASSSLRDRALGANVLTF. CDR3 DNA: TGTGCCAGCAGTTCCCTCCGGGACAGGGCACTTGGGGCCAACGTCCTGACTTTC.

The chain joins TRBV13 to TRBJ2-3; 10 nucleotides agree with TRBD2. The germline gives CDR1 PRHDT, CDR2 FYEKMQ (reference sequence). The ends lost 5 bases at V and 6 bases at J; junction bases unmatched: 5. CDR3 length: 14 residues. In DNA form, the CDR3 reads TGTGCCAGCAGCCTTCAACTAGCGGGGGATACGCAGTATTTT. Its protein product is CASSLQLAGDTQYF.

The chain employs TRBV19 and TRBJ2-3; no definite D call. CDR1 is LNHDA, CDR2 SQIVND, per germline (reference sequence). The CDR3 totals 14 residues. The V end lost 3 bases, the J end lost 4 bases, and 11 bases lay between the germline ends. In DNA, the CDR3 is TGTGCCAGTAGTATCGGGTCCCCCGCAGATACGCAGTATTTT. This sequence encodes CASSIGSPADTQYF.

The V call is TRBV4-3, the J call TRBJ1-6; a weak D match, TRBD1 (6 bases). V was shortened by 3 bases and J by 7 bases, with 13 bases between the two germline ends. Germline V CDR1 and CDR2: LGHNA, YSLEER. The CDR3 contains 15 residues. The CDR3 loop is CASSQRGQGNSPLHF. In nucleotides, the CDR3 is TGCGCCAGCAGCCAGCGAGGGCAGGGGAATTCACCCCTCCACTTT.

This clone appeared a single time. The chain combines TRBV4-1 with TRBJ2-5, with 8 bases identical to TRBD1. This CDR3 spans 16 amino acids. CDR1 MGHRA and CDR2 YSYEKL come from the germline V gene. The V segment lost 1 base and the J segment 5 bases; nucleotides outside the gene matches: 9. The CDR3 nucleotides read TGCGCCAGCAGCCAAGGAGCACAGGGGGTTCGGGAGACCCAGTACTTC. This gives the protein CASSQGAQGVRETQYF.

The chain couples TRBV11-2 to TRBJ1-5, with D uncertain. CDR1 is SGHAT and CDR2 is FQNNGV in the germline V gene. This CDR3 comprises 13 residues. The ends were cut back, 1 base at V and 7 bases at J, with 8 bases in the middle. The CDR3 protein is CASSLGERQPQHF. Written as DNA, the CDR3 is TGTGCCAGCAGCTTAGGAGAAAGGCAGCCCCAGCATTTT.

Concerning this clone itself: The junction departs from germline at one end; a sequencing error may be responsible. This rearrangement joins TRBV18 to TRBJ1-5; tentative D call: TRBD1 (6 bases). This CDR3 spans 16 amino acids. CDR1 is KGHSH, CDR2 LQKENI, per germline. The CDR3 sequence: CASSPQGGYSNQPQHF. CDR3 sequence (DNA): TGTGCCAGCTCCCCACAGGGAGGGTATAGCAATCAGCCCCAGCATTTT. Drawing the rest from reference TRBV18 and TRBJ1-5, the complete variable domain is NAGVMQNPRHLVRRRGQEARLRCSPMKGHSHVYWYRQLPEEGLKFMVYLQKENIIDESGMPKERFSAEFPKEGPSILRIQQVVRGDSAAYFCASSPQGGYSNQPQHFGDGTRLSIL.

The chain carries TRBV4-1 and TRBJ2-4, with 8 bases fitting TRBD2. Germline CDR1 and CDR2: MGHRA and YSYEKL. Germline trimming cut 1 base from V and 1 base from J; bases unmatched to any gene: 3. There are 16 residues in the CDR3. For the CDR3, the DNA is TGCGCCAGCAGCCAAGTTGGCGGGGGGGCCAAAAACATTCAGTACTTC. Its translation: CASSQVGGGAKNIQYF.